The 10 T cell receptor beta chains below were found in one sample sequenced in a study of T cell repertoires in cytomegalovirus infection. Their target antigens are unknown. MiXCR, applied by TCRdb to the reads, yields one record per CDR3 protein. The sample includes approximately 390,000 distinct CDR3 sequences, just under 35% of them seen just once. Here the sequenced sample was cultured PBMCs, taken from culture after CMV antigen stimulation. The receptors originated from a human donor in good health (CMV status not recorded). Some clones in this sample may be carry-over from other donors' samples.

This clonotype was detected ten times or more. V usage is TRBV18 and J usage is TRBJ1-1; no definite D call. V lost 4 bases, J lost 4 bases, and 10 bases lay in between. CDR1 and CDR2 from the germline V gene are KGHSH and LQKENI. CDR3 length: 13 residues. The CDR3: CASSQPQTTEAFF. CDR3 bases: TGTGCCAGCTCACAACCTCAGACCACTGAAGCTTTCTTT.

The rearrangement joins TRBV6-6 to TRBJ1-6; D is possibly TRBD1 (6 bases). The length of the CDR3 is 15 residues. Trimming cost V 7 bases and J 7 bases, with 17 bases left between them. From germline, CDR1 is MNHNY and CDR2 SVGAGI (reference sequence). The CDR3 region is CASMGYGQGNSPLHF. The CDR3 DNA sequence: TGTGCCAGCATGGGGTATGGGCAGGGGAATTCACCCCTCCACTTT.

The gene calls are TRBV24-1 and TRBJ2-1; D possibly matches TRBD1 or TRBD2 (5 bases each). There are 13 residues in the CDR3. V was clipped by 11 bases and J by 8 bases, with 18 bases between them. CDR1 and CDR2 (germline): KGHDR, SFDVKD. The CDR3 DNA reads TGTGCCATCCGGGACGGTGGGAGCGATGAGCAGTTCTTC. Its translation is CAIRDGGSDEQFF.

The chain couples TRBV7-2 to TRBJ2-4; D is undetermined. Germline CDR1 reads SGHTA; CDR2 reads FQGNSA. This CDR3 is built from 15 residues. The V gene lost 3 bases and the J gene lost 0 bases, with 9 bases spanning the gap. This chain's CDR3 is CASSFEDLAKNIQYF. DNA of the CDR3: TGTGCCAGCAGCTTCGAGGACCTAGCCAAAAACATTCAGTACTTC.

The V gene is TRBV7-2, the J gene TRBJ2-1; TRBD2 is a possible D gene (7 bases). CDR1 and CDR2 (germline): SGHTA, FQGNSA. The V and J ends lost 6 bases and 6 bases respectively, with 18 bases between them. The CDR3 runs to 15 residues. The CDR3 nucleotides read TGTGCCAGCAGTCGGACTAGACAGGCCGGCAATGAGCAGTTCTTC. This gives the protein CASSRTRQAGNEQFF.

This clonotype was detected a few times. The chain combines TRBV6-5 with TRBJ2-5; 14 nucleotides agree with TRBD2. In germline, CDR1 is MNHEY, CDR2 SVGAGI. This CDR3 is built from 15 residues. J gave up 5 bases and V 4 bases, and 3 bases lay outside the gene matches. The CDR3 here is CASSSGLAGAETQYF. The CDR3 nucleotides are TGTGCCAGCAGTTCGGGACTAGCGGGAGCTGAGACCCAGTACTTC.

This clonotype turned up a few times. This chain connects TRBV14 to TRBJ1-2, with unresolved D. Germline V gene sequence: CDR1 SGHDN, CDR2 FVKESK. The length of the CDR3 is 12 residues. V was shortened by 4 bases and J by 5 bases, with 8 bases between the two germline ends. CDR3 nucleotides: TGTGCCAGCAGCCCGAACTGGTATGGCTACACCTTC. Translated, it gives CASSPNWYGYTF.

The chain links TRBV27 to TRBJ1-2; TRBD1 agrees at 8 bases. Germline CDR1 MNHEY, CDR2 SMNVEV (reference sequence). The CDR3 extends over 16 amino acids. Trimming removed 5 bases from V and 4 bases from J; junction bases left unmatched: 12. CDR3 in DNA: TGTGCCAGCAGTCGTTCTATGGCAGGGGGCTTCTATGGCTACACCTTC. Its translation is CASSRSMAGGFYGYTF.

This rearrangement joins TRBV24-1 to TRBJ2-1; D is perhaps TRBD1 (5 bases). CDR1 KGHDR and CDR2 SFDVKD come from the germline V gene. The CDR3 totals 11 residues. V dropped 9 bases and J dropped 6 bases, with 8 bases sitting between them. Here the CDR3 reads CATQGGNEQFF. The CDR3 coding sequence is TGTGCCACCCAGGGCGGCAATGAGCAGTTCTTC.

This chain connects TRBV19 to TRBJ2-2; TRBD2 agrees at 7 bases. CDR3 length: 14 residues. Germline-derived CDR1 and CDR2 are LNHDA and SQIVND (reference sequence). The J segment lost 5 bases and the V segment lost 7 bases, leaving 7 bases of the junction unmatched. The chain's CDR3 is CASKEAGMTGELFF. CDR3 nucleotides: TGTGCCAGTAAGGAAGCGGGAATGACCGGGGAGCTGTTTTTT.